Following are 24 T cell receptor beta chains from one sample sequenced in a study of T cell responses to AZD1222 COVID-19 vaccine. The data were produced by immunoSEQ multiplex PCR, yet TCRdb's version contains in-frame clones alone and is incomplete. This sample yields about 150,000 clones, of which approximately 90% are seen a single time; roughly 2.5% belongs to the top ten. The sample in question was peripheral blood, obtained on day 0 of AZD1222 vaccination. These receptors originate from an adult in good health.

The rearrangement links TRBV4-1 to TRBJ2-1; D tentatively reads TRBD1 or TRBD2 (5 bases each). V lost 1 base and J lost 9, with 16 bases in between. The germline gives CDR1 MGHRA, CDR2 YSYEKL. This CDR3 is built from 15 residues. The CDR3 DNA follows: TGCGCCAGCAGCCAAGGAGGGGTCCCAATAGGTGAGCAGTTCTTC. Protein: CASSQGGVPIGEQFF.

This chain links TRBV29-1 with TRBJ1-1; D perhaps matches TRBD1 (5 bases). V shed 4 bases and J shed 0 bases, with 9 bases lying between them. Germline CDR1 is SQVTM and CDR2 is ANQGSEA. This CDR3 has 13 residues. CDR3 in DNA: TGCAGCGTTGGGTCGGGGGTGAACACTGAAGCTTTCTTT. Amino acids: CSVGSGVNTEAFF.

The chain has TRBV7-8 and TRBJ2-5; D is ambiguous. CDR1 SGHVS and CDR2 FQNEAQ come from the germline V gene. V gave up 5 bases and J gave up 4 bases, with 20 bases separating them. CDR3 length: 16 amino acids. The CDR3, as DNA: TGTGCCAGCAGCACCCAAGTCCCAACTGTGGGAGAGACCCAGTACTTC. Encoded protein: CASSTQVPTVGETQYF.

The CDR3 DNA reads as TGCGCCAGCAGCCAATCCGGTTTCCCGACTAGCGGGAGCCGAGATACGCAGTATTTT. Its translation is CASSQSGFPTSGSRDTQYF. The genes are TRBV4-1 and TRBJ2-3, with 12 bases aligning to TRBD2. Germline V CDR1 and CDR2: MGHRA, YSYEKL. This CDR3 is built from 19 residues. The V segment lost 2 bases and the J segment 5 bases; nucleotides outside the gene matches: 14.

This rearrangement joins TRBV30 to TRBJ2-5, with D possibly matching TRBD2 (7 bases). Germline CDR1 is GTSNPN and CDR2 is SVGIG (reference sequence). The V and J ends lost 3 bases and 6 bases respectively, with 11 bases between them. This CDR3 region has 12 residues. CDR3 residues: CAWRRGGQTQYF. In nucleotides, the CDR3 is TGTGCCTGGAGAAGGGGGGGACAGACCCAGTACTTC.

The chain employs TRBV29-1 and TRBJ2-5; D is unclear. This CDR3 spans 12 amino acids. V was clipped by 2 bases and J by 5 bases, with 9 bases between them. Germline V gives CDR1 SQVTM, CDR2 ANQGSEA. The CDR3 reads CSVELLEETQYF. The CDR3 nucleotides are TGCAGCGTTGAATTGCTGGAGGAGACCCAGTACTTC.

The V call is TRBV28, the J call TRBJ2-7, with D tentatively TRBD1 or TRBD2 (5 bases each). Trimming removed 2 bases from V and 3 bases from J, with 8 bases in between. This CDR3 spans 13 amino acids. Germline lookup yields CDR1 MDHEN and CDR2 SYDVKM. The CDR3 here is CASSLEGNYEQYF. In DNA form, the CDR3 reads TGTGCCAGCAGTTTAGAGGGGAACTACGAGCAGTACTTC.

The chain recombines TRBV6-5 with TRBJ1-2; TRBD1 matches at 7 bases. The germline V gene has CDR1 MNHEY and CDR2 SVGAGI. This CDR3 has 13 amino acids. J was trimmed by 3 bases and V by 11 bases; bases with no gene match: 9. The chain's CDR3 is CACADRAYYGYTF. CDR3 DNA: TGTGCCTGCGCAGACAGGGCTTACTATGGCTACACCTTC.

The chain joins TRBV24-1 to TRBJ1-3; D possibly corresponds to TRBD1 (5 bases). Germline lookup yields CDR1 KGHDR and CDR2 SFDVKD. This CDR3 has 16 amino acids. The V end was cut by 11 bases, the J end by 0 bases, with 19 bases between. CDR3 sequence: CAIEQPTGPSGNTIYF. In DNA, the CDR3 is TGTGCCATCGAGCAGCCAACAGGCCCCTCTGGAAACACCATATATTTT.

The genes are TRBV19 and TRBJ1-2; D is ambiguous. The germline V gene has CDR1 LNHDA and CDR2 SQIVND (reference sequence). Between the trimmed V and J ends, which lost 7 bases and 3 bases, there was a span of 15 bases. This CDR3 has 14 amino acids. This CDR3 is CASIPQFSDYGYTF. The CDR3 DNA is TGTGCCAGTATTCCGCAGTTCTCTGACTATGGCTACACCTTC.

The gene calls are TRBV2 and TRBJ2-5, with 7 bases fitting TRBD1. CDR1 and CDR2 from the germline V gene are SNHLY and FYNNEI. V was pared by 5 bases and J by 2 bases, with 2 bases of the junction left unmatched. The CDR3 contains 13 residues. The CDR3: CASSRDRQETQYF. The CDR3 coding sequence is TGTGCCAGCAGTAGGGACAGACAAGAGACCCAGTACTTC.

The chain joins TRBV30 to TRBJ2-7, with 8 bases fitting TRBD1. Germline V gene sequence: CDR1 GTSNPN, CDR2 SVGIG (reference sequence). This CDR3 has 14 amino acids. V shed 0 bases, J shed 3 bases, and the junction held 4 bases outside the gene matches. In nucleotides, the CDR3 is TGTGCCTGGAGTGTCCAGGGGGCCTTCTACGAGCAGTACTTC. Residues: CAWSVQGAFYEQYF.

The CDR3 bases are TGTGCCAGCAGCAAAGGACTAGCGGGAGAGGGCGAGCAGTACTTC. Amino acids: CASSKGLAGEGEQYF. This sequence joins TRBV7-2 and TRBJ2-7; 13 bases match TRBD2. V shed 5 bases, J shed 6 bases, and the junction held 7 bases outside the gene matches. Germline-derived CDR1 and CDR2 are SGHTA and FQGNSA. The CDR3 spans 15 residues.

This rearrangement joins TRBV2 to TRBJ1-1, with a tentative D call TRBD1 (5 bases). V shed 6 bases and J shed 1 base, with 21 bases lying between them. Germline V lookup: CDR1 SNHLY, CDR2 FYNNEI. CDR3 size: 17 residues. This CDR3 is CASSAGTAGVRNTEAFF. DNA of the CDR3: TGTGCCAGCAGCGCTGGGACGGCGGGAGTTCGGAACACTGAAGCTTTCTTT. The full variable domain, its missing parts supplied by reference TRBV2 and TRBJ1-1, is EPEVTQTPSHQVTQMGQEVILRCVPISNHLYFYWYRQILGQKVEFLVSFYNNEISEKSEIFDDQFSVERPDGSNFTLKIRSTKLEDSAMYFCASSAGTAGVRNTEAFFGQGTRLTVV.

The J gene is TRBJ2-5, the V gene TRBV3-1 (or the pseudogene TRBV3-2); 8 positions agree with TRBD1. The germline gives CDR1 LGHDT, CDR2 YNNKEL (reference sequence). CDR3 size: 16 residues. Trimming removed 1 base from V and 2 bases from J; junction bases left unmatched: 6. The DNA of the CDR3 is TGTGCCAGCAGCCAAGGTCGGGACAGGATACAAGAGACCCAGTACTTC. This translates into CASSQGRDRIQETQYF.

The CDR3 DNA sequence: TGTGCCAGTAGTCTACTTCGACAGGGGCTGGACGGCTACACCTTC. This translates into CASSLLRQGLDGYTF. The chain has TRBV19 and TRBJ1-2, with 8 bases identical to TRBD1. V lost 5 bases and J lost 8; bases outside the gene matches: 13. This CDR3 has 15 amino acids. Germline CDR1 reads LNHDA; CDR2 reads SQIVND (reference sequence).

This rearrangement joins TRBV12-3 or TRBV12-4 to TRBJ2-7; D possibly uses TRBD1 or TRBD2 (5 bases each). The V end lost 0 bases, the J end lost 5 bases, and 8 bases lay between the germline ends. The CDR3 loop spans 13 amino acids. The CDR3 nucleotides are TGTGCCAGCAGTTTAGCTTTGGGGGACGAGCAGTACTTC. This translates into CASSLALGDEQYF.

The rearrangement joins TRBV3-1 (or the pseudogene TRBV3-2) to TRBJ2-1, with D perhaps TRBD1 or TRBD2 (6 bases each). The CDR3 covers 16 residues. Trimming cost V 0 bases and J 8 bases, with 17 bases left between them. Germline values: CDR1 LGHDT, CDR2 YNNKEL (reference sequence). As DNA, the CDR3 is TGTGCCAGCAGCCAAGAGGGGGCGGGACGGCGGGATGAGCAGTTCTTC. It yields the protein CASSQEGAGRRDEQFF.

The chain has TRBV6-5 and TRBJ1-5; a weak D match, TRBD1 (5 bases). With 6 bases removed from V and 4 bases from J, the gap between germline ends came to 13 bases. Germline lookup yields CDR1 MNHEY and CDR2 SVGAGI. This CDR3 is 14 amino acids long. The CDR3 region is CASRAGRKNQPQHF. The CDR3 coding sequence is TGTGCCAGCAGGGCAGGGCGGAAAAATCAGCCCCAGCATTTT.

This clone appeared once. The chain carries TRBV24-1 and TRBJ2-3; D is unresolved. V shed 7 bases and J shed 4 bases, with 11 bases lying between them. The CDR3 covers 13 residues. Germline V lookup: CDR1 KGHDR, CDR2 SFDVKD. The CDR3 spells CATSLGWADTQYF. CDR3 in DNA: TGTGCCACCAGCTTAGGGTGGGCAGATACGCAGTATTTT.

This clone was picked up a small number of times. The chain joins TRBV14 to TRBJ2-7, with D possibly matching TRBD2 (7 bases). Germline V gene sequence: CDR1 SGHDN, CDR2 FVKESK. Trimming cost V 1 base and J 3 bases, with 13 bases left between them. The CDR3 extends over 15 amino acids. The CDR3 nucleotides read TGTGCCAGCAGCCAAGGAGGGGGAGGGCTCTACGAGCAGTACTTC. Protein sequence: CASSQGGGGLYEQYF. The variable domain in full, completed from reference TRBV14 and TRBJ2-7, reads EAGVTQFPSHSVIEKGQTVTLRCDPISGHDNLYWYRRVMGKEIKFLLHFVKESKQDESGMPNNRFLAERTGGTYSTLKVQPAELEDSGVYFCASSQGGGGLYEQYFGPGTRLTVT.

This rearrangement joins TRBV5-1 to TRBJ2-7; D remains ambiguous. Looked up from germline, CDR1 is SGHRS and CDR2 is YFSETQ. Trimming took 3 bases from V and 5 from J, leaving 6 bases between them. This CDR3 comprises 11 residues. The CDR3 DNA is TGCGCCAGCAGCTCCCACAACGAGCAGTACTTC. Its translation: CASSSHNEQYF.

V and J are TRBV7-8 and TRBJ1-6; D is unclear. Trimming stripped 3 bases from V and 0 bases from J, with 12 bases between. In germline, CDR1 is SGHVS, CDR2 FQNEAQ. The CDR3 is made up of 17 amino acids. The CDR3 loop reads CASSLGSVSSYNSPLHF. In DNA form, the CDR3 reads TGTGCCAGCAGCTTGGGCTCGGTTAGCTCCTATAATTCACCCCTCCACTTT.

V is TRBV5-5 and J is TRBJ1-1, with D maybe TRBD1 (6 bases). Germline V gives CDR1 SGHKS, CDR2 YYEKEE (reference sequence). With 2 bases removed from V and 1 base from J, the gap between germline ends came to 12 bases. CDR3 size: 15 residues. The CDR3 here is CASSFGGRRNTEAFF. The CDR3 DNA reads TGTGCCAGCAGCTTCGGGGGGCGCCGGAACACTGAAGCTTTCTTT.